These T cell receptor beta chains were read from a single sample in a study of cytomegalovirus exposure and HLA in healthy donors. Sequencing used immunoSEQ multiplex PCR; TCRdb keeps in-frame clones, though not all of them. The repertoire holds some 77,000 clones, with roughly 76% as singletons. Sequencing was carried out using PBMCs. The source is a woman aged 40-49 years in good health and CMV-seronegative. The CDR3 runs from the conserved cysteine through the conserved F or W. The D gene is left open where the match is weak. Size is omitted from some rows. Given values are once, few, many or a class for expanded clones.

cdr3_aa: CASSFPQTGHYEQYF
cdr3_nt: TGTGCCAGCAGTTTTCCGCAGACAGGGCATTACGAGCAGTACTTC
d_call: TRBD1
j_call: TRBJ2-7
clone_size: .
v_call: TRBV28

cdr3_aa: CASSEGQDTGELFF
cdr3_nt: TGTGCCAGCAGTGAAGGACAAGACACCGGGGAGCTGTTTTTT
d_call: .
j_call: TRBJ2-2
clone_size: .
v_call: TRBV6-4

cdr3_aa: CASSGDINYGYTF
cdr3_nt: TGTGCCAGCAGCGGGGACATTAACTATGGCTACACCTTC
d_call: .
j_call: TRBJ1-2
clone_size: .
v_call: TRBV9

cdr3_aa: CASSLGLAGVPGELFF
cdr3_nt: TGTGCCAGCAGCTTAGGGCTAGCGGGAGTCCCCGGGGAGCTGTTTTTT
d_call: TRBD2
j_call: TRBJ2-2
clone_size: few
v_call: TRBV7-2

cdr3_aa: CASSNVGSGYTF
cdr3_nt: TGTGCCAGCAGCAATGTTGGGAGCGGCTACACCTTC
d_call: .
j_call: TRBJ1-2
clone_size: .
v_call: TRBV7-9

cdr3_aa: CASSMKQGTNYGYTF
cdr3_nt: TGTGCCAGTAGTATGAAACAGGGGACTAACTATGGCTACACCTTC
d_call: TRBD1
j_call: TRBJ1-2
clone_size: .
v_call: TRBV19

cdr3_aa: CASSLDTGINTGELFF
cdr3_nt: TGTGCCAGCAGCTTAGATACAGGGATCAACACCGGGGAGCTGTTTTTT
d_call: .
j_call: TRBJ2-2
clone_size: .
v_call: TRBV11-2

cdr3_aa: CASSIRKLAGGQSTDTQYF
cdr3_nt: TGTGCCAGTAGTATACGAAAACTAGCGGGAGGGCAAAGCACAGATACGCAGTATTTT
d_call: TRBD2
j_call: TRBJ2-3
clone_size: once
v_call: TRBV19

cdr3_aa: CASSSGGEGWVTQYF
cdr3_nt: TGTGCCAGCAGCTCTGGCGGGGAGGGGTGGGTCACCCAGTACTTC
d_call: TRBD2
j_call: TRBJ2-5
clone_size: .
v_call: TRBV7-9

cdr3_aa: CASSADRLFGKLFF
cdr3_nt: TGTGCCAGCAGCGCCGACAGGTTGTTTGGAAAACTGTTTTTT
d_call: .
j_call: TRBJ1-4
clone_size: .
v_call: TRBV5-8

cdr3_aa: CSVQGQVTNYGYTF
cdr3_nt: TGCAGCGTTCAGGGGCAGGTCACTAACTATGGCTACACCTTC
d_call: .
j_call: TRBJ1-2
clone_size: few
v_call: TRBV29-1

cdr3_aa: CASSILGLAGTDTQYF
cdr3_nt: TGTGCCAGTAGTATTCTTGGACTAGCGGGAACAGATACGCAGTATTTT
d_call: TRBD2
j_call: TRBJ2-3
clone_size: .
v_call: TRBV19

cdr3_aa: CAWSLGGTAGEQYF
cdr3_nt: TGTGCCTGGAGCCTTGGAGGGACGGCGGGCGAGCAGTACTTC
d_call: .
j_call: TRBJ2-7
clone_size: .
v_call: TRBV30

cdr3_aa: CASSLEGGSGQWQYF
cdr3_nt: TGTGCCAGCAGCTTAGAGGGGGGGTCGGGCCAGTGGCAGTACTTC
d_call: .
j_call: TRBJ2-7
clone_size: .
v_call: TRBV7-9

cdr3_aa: CASTRGREAPLHF
cdr3_nt: TGTGCCAGCACCAGGGGGCGCGAGGCACCCCTCCACTTT
d_call: TRBD1
j_call: TRBJ1-6
clone_size: .
v_call: TRBV6-1

cdr3_aa: CASTFGDRQETQYF
cdr3_nt: TGCGCCAGCACCTTTGGGGACAGGCAAGAGACCCAGTACTTC
d_call: TRBD1
j_call: TRBJ2-5
clone_size: .
v_call: TRBV5-1

cdr3_aa: CASSPPDGGMGYNEQFF
cdr3_nt: TGTGCCAGCAGTCCCCCCGACGGCGGGATGGGATACAATGAGCAGTTCTTC
d_call: .
j_call: TRBJ2-1
clone_size: few
v_call: TRBV27